Sequencing of this T cell receptor (beta chain) was carried out in a study of blood T cells in healthy people across ages. For the second PCR, which ran for roughly 6 to 12 cycles, a sample-barcoded 5' primer and a J-beta primer mix were used. TCRdb reprocessed the 5' RACE reads via MiXCR and lists one record per CDR3 protein. Of about 1.8 million distinct CDR3 sequences detected, 49% appear once; the ten largest clones hold roughly 2.1%. About this clonotype: The antigen is unknown.

CDR1 is DFQATT and CDR2 is SNEGSKA in the germline V gene (reference sequence). The CDR3 is made up of 15 amino acids. V was shortened by 5 bases and J by 1 base, with 17 bases between the two germline ends. Whole-study findings and limits: It was held that the diversity estimates obtained from one million T cells were underestimates. Naive CD4+ cell counts and diversity both ran higher in long-lived than in aged donors.

The specimen sequenced was blood. The TCR originated in a woman aged 35 to 49 in good health. The V and J genes are TRBV20-1 and TRBJ1-2; D is uncertain. The CDR3 DNA reads TGCAGTGCTTCAACGACGGCCGATTATAACTATGGCTACACCTTC. This gives the protein CSASTTADYNYGYTF.